This paragraph reports one T cell receptor beta chain. No antigen is known for it. In the sort, naive CD8 T cells were defined as CD8+CD4-CCR7+CD45RA+. This record belongs to a study of molecular identifiers for immune sequencing clone quantification. V shed 1 base, J shed 12 bases, and the junction held 9 bases outside the gene matches. The CDR3 consists of 14 residues. Germline CDR1 and CDR2: DFQATT and SNEGSKA (reference sequence). Study-level results: Beyond 20 RNA copies, clones held over 99% of effector molecules, compared with under 1% in naive cells. Researchers reportedly could pick up spiked Jurkat TCR RNA from one cell mixed into approximately 910,000 naive cells.

TCRdb re-called the PCR reads with MiXCR, one entry per CDR3 protein. This sample yields 300,000 to 400,000 distinct CDR3 sequences, of which about 23% are seen a single time; about 0.7% belongs to the top ten. The TCR was taken from a human donor in good health. Some libraries in this study had Jurkat cell RNA spiked in. The sequencing sample was made of naive CD8+ T cells from blood, with Jurkat cell RNA spiked in. Regarding subset: FACS-sorted CD8+CD4-CCR7+CD45RA+ naive T cells. The chain combines TRBV20-1 with TRBJ2-1, with 10 bases aligning to TRBD2. The DNA for the CDR3 is TGCAGTGCTAGAGCCGGGACTAGCGCCGATGCGCAGTTCTTC. Translated, it gives CSARAGTSADAQFF.